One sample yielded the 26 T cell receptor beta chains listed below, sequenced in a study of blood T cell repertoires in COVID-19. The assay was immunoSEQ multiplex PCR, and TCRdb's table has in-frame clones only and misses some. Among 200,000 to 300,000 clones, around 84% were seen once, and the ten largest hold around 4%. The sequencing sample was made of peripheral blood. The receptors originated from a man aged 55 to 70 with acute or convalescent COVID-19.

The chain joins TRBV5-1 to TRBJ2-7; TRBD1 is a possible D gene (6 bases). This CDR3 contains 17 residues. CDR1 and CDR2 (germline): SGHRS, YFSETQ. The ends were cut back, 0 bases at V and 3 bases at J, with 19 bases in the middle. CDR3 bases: TGCGCCAGCAGCTTGGCCCAGGGGTTACCTTTGGACTACGAGCAGTACTTC. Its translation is CASSLAQGLPLDYEQYF.

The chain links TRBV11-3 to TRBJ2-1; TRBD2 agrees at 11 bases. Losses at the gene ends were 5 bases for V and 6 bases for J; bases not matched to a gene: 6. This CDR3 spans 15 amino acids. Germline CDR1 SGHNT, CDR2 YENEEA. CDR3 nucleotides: TGTGCCAGCAGCCCAGGGCTAGCGGGAGGCAATGAGCAGTTCTTC. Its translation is CASSPGLAGGNEQFF.

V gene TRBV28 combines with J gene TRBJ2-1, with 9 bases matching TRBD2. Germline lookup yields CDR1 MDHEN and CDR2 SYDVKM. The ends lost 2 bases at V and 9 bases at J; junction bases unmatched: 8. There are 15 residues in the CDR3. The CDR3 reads CASSLRGAGGIEQFF. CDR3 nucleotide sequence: TGTGCCAGCAGTTTACGGGGAGCGGGAGGCATTGAGCAGTTCTTC.

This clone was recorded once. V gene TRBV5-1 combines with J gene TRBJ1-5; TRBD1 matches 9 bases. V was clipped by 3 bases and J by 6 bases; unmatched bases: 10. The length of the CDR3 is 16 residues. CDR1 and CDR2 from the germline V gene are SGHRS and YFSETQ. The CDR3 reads CASSCISGTGCQPQHF. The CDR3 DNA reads TGCGCCAGCAGCTGCATCTCCGGGACAGGGTGTCAGCCCCAGCATTTT.

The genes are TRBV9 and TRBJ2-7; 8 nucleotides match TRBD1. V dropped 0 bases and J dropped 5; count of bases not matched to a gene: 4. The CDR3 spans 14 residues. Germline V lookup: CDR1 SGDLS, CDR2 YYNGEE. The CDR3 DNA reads TGTGCCAGCAGCGTAGCCAGGGGGCCCCACGAGCAGTACTTC. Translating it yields CASSVARGPHEQYF.

CDR3 loop: CASRQGTSSGNTIYF. CDR3 sequence (DNA): TGTGCCAGTCGACAGGGGACGAGCTCTGGAAACACCATATATTTT. The V and J genes are TRBV19 and TRBJ1-3; 8 bases align to TRBD1. Germline-derived CDR1 and CDR2 are LNHDA and SQIVND (reference sequence). The junction had 6 bases not matched to a gene; V was cut back by 8 bases and J by 0 bases. This CDR3 has 15 amino acids.

The CDR3 sequence: CASSRSGDQPQHF. The DNA for the CDR3 is TGTGCCAGCAGTAGGTCGGGGGATCAGCCCCAGCATTTT. This chain uses TRBV27 with TRBJ1-5, with D possibly TRBD1 on 5 matching bases. The CDR3 covers 13 residues. The V gene lost 5 bases and the J gene lost 5 bases, with 10 bases spanning the gap. The germline V gene has CDR1 MNHEY and CDR2 SMNVEV (reference sequence).

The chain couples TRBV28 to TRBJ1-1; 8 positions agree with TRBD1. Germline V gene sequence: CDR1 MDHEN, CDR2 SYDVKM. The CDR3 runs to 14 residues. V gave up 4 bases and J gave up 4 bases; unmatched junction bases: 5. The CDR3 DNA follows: TGTGCCAGCAGTTCGGGACAGGCAGGCACTGAAGCTTTCTTT. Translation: CASSSGQAGTEAFF.

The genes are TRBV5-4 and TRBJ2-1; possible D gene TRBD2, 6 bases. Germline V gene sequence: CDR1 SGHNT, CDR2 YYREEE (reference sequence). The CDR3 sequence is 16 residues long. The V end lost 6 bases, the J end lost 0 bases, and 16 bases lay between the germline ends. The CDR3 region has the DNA TGTGCCAGCATCCCCCTACACGGGGGCTCCTACAATGAGCAGTTCTTC. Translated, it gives CASIPLHGGSYNEQFF.

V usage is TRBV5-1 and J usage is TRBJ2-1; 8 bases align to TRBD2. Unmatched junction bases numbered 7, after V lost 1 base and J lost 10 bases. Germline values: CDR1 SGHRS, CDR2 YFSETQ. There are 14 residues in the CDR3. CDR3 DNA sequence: TGCGCCAGCAGCTTGTTCGGGGGGGCCCGGGAGCAGTTCTTC. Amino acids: CASSLFGGAREQFF.

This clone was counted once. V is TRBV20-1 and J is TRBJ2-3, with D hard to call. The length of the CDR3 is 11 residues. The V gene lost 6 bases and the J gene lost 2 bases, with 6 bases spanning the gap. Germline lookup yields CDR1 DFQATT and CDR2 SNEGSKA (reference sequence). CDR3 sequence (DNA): TGCAGTGCGTCCCACACAGATACGCAGTATTTT. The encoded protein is CSASHTDTQYF.

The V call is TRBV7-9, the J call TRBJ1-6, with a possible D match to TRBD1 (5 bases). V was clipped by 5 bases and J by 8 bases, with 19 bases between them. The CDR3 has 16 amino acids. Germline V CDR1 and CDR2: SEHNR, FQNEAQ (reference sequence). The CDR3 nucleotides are TGTGCCAGCAGCCCTATCTTGGGGACGGGGGATTCACCCCTCCACTTT. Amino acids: CASSPILGTGDSPLHF. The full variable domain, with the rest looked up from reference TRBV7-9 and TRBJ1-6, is DTGVSQNPRHKITKRGQNVTFRCDPISEHNRLYWYRQTLGQGPEFLTYFQNEAQLEKSRLLSDRFSAERPKGSFSTLEIQRTEQGDSAMYLCASSPILGTGDSPLHFGNGTRLTVT.

The CDR3 spells CASSRGREQFF. CDR3 DNA: TGTGCCAGCAGCCGAGGGAGGGAGCAGTTCTTC. The chain employs TRBV2 and TRBJ2-1; D is perhaps TRBD2 (6 bases). The CDR3 is 11 amino acids. Germline CDR1 and CDR2: SNHLY and FYNNEI. Between the trimmed V and J ends, which lost 6 bases and 10 bases, there was a span of 10 bases.

CDR3 nucleotides: TGTGCCAGTAGTATAGGTAACTTAATTAGCAATCAGCCCCAGCATTTT. Translated: CASSIGNLISNQPQHF. V is TRBV19 and J is TRBJ1-5; unclear D gene. Looked up from germline, CDR1 is LNHDA and CDR2 is SQIVND (reference sequence). V was shortened by 1 base and J by 0 bases, with 10 bases between the two germline ends. CDR3 size: 16 residues.

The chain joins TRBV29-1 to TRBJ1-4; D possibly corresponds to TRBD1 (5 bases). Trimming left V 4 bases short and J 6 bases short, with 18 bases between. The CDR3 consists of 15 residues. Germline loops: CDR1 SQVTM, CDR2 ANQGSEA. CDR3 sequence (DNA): TGCAGCGTTGGCCCCGGCGGGGGAGGATATGAAAAACTGTTTTTT. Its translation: CSVGPGGGGYEKLFF.

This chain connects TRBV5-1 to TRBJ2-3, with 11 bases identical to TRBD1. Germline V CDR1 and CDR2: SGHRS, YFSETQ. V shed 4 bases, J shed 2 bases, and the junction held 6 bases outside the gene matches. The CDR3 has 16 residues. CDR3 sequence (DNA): TGCGCCAGCAGCCCGGGACAGGGGGGCCCCACAGATACGCAGTATTTT. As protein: CASSPGQGGPTDTQYF.

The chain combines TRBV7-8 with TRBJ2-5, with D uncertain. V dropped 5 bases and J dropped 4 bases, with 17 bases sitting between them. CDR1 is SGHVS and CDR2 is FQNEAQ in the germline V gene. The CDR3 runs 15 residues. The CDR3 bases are TGTGCCAGCAGCCCCAGAAGACACGGCACAGAGACCCAGTACTTC. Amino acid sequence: CASSPRRHGTETQYF.

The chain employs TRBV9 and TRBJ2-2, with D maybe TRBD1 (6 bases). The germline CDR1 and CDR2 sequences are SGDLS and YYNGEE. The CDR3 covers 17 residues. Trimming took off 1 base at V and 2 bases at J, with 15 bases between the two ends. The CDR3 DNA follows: TGTGCCAGCAGCGTATGGGACACCCAATTAAACACCGGGGAGCTGTTTTTT. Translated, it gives CASSVWDTQLNTGELFF.

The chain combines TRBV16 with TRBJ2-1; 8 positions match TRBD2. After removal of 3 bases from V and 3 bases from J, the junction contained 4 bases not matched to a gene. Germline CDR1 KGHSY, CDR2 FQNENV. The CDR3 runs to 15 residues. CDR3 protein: CASSQPGLDYNEQFF. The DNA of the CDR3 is TGTGCCAGCAGCCAGCCGGGACTAGACTACAATGAGCAGTTCTTC.

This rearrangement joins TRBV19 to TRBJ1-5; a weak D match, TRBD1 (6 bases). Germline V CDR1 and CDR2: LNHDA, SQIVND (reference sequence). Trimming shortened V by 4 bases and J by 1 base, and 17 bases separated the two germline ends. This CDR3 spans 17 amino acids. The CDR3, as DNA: TGTGCCAGTAGTACCGTCCCCCTGACAGGCAGCAATCAGCCCCAGCATTTT. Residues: CASSTVPLTGSNQPQHF.

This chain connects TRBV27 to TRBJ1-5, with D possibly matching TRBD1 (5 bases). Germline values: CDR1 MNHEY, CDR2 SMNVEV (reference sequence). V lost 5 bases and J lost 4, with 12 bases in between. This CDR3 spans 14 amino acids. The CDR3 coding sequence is TGTGCCAGCAGTGGGGGGTGGAGAAATCAGCCCCAGCATTTT. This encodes CASSGGWRNQPQHF.

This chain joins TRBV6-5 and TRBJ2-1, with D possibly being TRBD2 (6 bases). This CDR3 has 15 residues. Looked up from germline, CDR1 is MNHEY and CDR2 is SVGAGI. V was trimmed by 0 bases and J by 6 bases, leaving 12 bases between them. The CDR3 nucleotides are TGTGCCAGCAGTTACTCGTGGGGGAGGTCCAATGAGCAGTTCTTC. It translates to CASSYSWGRSNEQFF.

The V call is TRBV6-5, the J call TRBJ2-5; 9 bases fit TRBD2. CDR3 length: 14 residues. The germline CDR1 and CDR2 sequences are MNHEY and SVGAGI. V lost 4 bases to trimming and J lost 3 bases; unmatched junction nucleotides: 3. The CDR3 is CASSFRLAEETQYF. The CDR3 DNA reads TGTGCCAGCAGTTTTAGACTAGCGGAAGAGACCCAGTACTTC.

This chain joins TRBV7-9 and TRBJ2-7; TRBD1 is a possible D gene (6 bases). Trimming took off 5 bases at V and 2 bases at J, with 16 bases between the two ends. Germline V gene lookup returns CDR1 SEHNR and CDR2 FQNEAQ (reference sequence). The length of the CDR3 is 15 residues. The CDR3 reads CASSRDNEKAYEQYF. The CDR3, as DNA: TGTGCCAGCAGCCGGGACAATGAAAAGGCCTACGAGCAGTACTTC.

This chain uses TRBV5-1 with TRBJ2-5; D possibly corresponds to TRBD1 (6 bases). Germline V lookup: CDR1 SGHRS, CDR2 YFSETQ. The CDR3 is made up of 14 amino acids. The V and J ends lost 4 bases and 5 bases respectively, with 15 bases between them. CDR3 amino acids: CASSQQGRGETQYF. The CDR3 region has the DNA TGCGCCAGCAGCCAACAGGGAAGGGGGGAGACCCAGTACTTC. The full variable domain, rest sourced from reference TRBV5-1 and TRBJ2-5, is KAGVTQTPRYLIKTRGQQVTLSCSPISGHRSVSWYQQTPGQGLQFLFEYFSETQRNKGNFPGRFSGRQFSNSRSEMNVSTLELGDSALYLCASSQQGRGETQYFGPGTRLLVL.

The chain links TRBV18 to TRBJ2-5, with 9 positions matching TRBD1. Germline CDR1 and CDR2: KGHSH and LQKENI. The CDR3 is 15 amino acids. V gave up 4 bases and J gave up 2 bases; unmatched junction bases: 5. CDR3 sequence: CASSRQQGAQETQYF. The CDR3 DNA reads TGTGCCAGCTCACGACAACAGGGGGCGCAAGAGACCCAGTACTTC.